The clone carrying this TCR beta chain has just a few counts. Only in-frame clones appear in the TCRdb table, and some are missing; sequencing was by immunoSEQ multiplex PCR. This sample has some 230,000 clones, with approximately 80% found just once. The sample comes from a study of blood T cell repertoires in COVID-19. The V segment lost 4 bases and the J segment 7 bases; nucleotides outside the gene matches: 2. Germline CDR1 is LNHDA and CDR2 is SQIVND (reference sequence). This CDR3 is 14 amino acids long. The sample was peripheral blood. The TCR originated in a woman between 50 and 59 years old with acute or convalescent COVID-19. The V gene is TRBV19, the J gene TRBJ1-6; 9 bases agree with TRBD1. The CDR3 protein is CASSKGQGNSPLHF. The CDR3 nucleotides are TGTGCCAGTAGTAAAGGACAGGGGAATTCACCCCTCCACTTT.